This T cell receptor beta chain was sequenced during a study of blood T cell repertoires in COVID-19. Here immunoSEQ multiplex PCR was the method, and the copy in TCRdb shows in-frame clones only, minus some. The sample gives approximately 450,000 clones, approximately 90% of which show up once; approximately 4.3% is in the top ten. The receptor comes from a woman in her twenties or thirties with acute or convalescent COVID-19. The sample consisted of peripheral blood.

The CDR3 nucleotides are TGTGCCAGTAGTATATCCTATGAGCAGTTCTTC. This gives the protein CASSISYEQFF. This sequence joins TRBV19 and TRBJ2-1; D remains unclear. CDR1 and CDR2 from the germline V gene are LNHDA and SQIVND (reference sequence). Trimming removed 2 bases at V and 8 bases at J, with 4 bases between. The CDR3 is 11 residues long.